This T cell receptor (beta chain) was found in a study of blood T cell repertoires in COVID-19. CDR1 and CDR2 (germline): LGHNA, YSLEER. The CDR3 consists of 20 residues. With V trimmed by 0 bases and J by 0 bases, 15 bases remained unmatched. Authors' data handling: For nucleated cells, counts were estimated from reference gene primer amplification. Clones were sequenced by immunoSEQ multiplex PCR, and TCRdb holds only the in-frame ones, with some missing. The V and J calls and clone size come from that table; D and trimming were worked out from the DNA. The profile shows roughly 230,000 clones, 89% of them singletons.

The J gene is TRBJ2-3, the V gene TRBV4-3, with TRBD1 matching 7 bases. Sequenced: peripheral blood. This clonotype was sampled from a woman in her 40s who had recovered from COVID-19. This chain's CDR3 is CASSQDPGQTLEASTDTQYF. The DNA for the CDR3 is TGCGCCAGCAGCCAAGACCCGGGACAGACTCTAGAAGCTAGCACAGATACGCAGTATTTT.